These T cell receptor beta chains were read from a single sample in a study of CD8 T cells in Susac syndrome. TCRdb used MiXCR to reprocess the immunoSEQ multiplex PCR reads, holding one entry per CDR3 protein. The sample shows tens of thousands of distinct CDR3 sequences, over 90% of them seen only once. The sequenced material came from CD4+ T cells from PBMCs. These receptors all come from a human donor with Susac syndrome. Both conserved end residues are part of each CDR3. D genes are given only for firm matches. Only some rows state a clone size, as once, few, many or a class for expanded clones.

CDR3nt	CDR3aa	abundance	v_gene	j_gene	d_gene	len
TGTGCCAGCAGTTACAAGGGAACCGAGACCCAGTACTTC	CASSYKGTETQYF	NA	TRBV6-6	TRBJ2-5	NA	13
TGTGCCAGCGGGTTCCCGGGAGGAAACTATGGCTACACCTTC	CASGFPGGNYGYTF	once	TRBV5-6	TRBJ1-2	NA	14
TGTGCCAGCAGCCTCGGATCAGGGGGGAAAGAGACCCAGTACTTC	CASSLGSGGKETQYF	once	TRBV14	TRBJ2-5	NA	15
TGCAGCGTTGGGGCGGGGGGCACAGATACGCAGTATTTT	CSVGAGGTDTQYF	NA	TRBV29-1	TRBJ2-3	TRBD2	13
TGTGCCTGGAATGCAGGGGACACAGATACGCAGTATTTT	CAWNAGDTDTQYF	once	TRBV30	TRBJ2-3	NA	13
TGTGCCACCAGCAGAGATCCCGGGACGGGTAATTCACCCCTCCACTTT	CATSRDPGTGNSPLHF	once	TRBV15	TRBJ1-6	NA	16
TGTGCCAGTGGGAACACTGAAGCTTTCTTT	CASGNTEAFF	NA	TRBV19	TRBJ1-1	NA	10
TGTGCCAGCAGGGGACAGGGAAGGTCTGAAGCTTTCTTT	CASRGQGRSEAFF	once	TRBV6-6	TRBJ1-1	TRBD1	13
TGCGCCAGCAGCTGGCAGGGGCTGGACAATGAGCAGTTCTTC	CASSWQGLDNEQFF	NA	TRBV5-1	TRBJ2-1	NA	14
TGTGCCACCCAGGGAATCTACGAGCAGTACTTC	CATQGIYEQYF	once	TRBV28	TRBJ2-7	NA	11
TGTGCCAGCAGCTACCGGGGGGGCAGGAATGAGCAGTTCTTC	CASSYRGGRNEQFF	NA	TRBV7-2	TRBJ2-1	TRBD2	14
TGCGCCAGCAGCCACCTACAGGGAGACACTGAAGCTTTCTTT	CASSHLQGDTEAFF	NA	TRBV4-1	TRBJ1-1	NA	14
TGTGCCAGCAGCTTAGTGTCGGCAGGGCAGAGTAATTCACCCCTCCACTTT	CASSLVSAGQSNSPLHF	NA	TRBV7-2	TRBJ1-6	NA	17
TGCAGTGCTCGCCCCGGTGGGACAGGCAAATACGAGCAGTACTTC	CSARPGGTGKYEQYF	few	TRBV20-1	TRBJ2-7	TRBD1	15
TGTGCCACACGACAGACCTTTAACTATGGCTACACCTTC	CATRQTFNYGYTF	NA	TRBV15	TRBJ1-2	NA	13
TGTGCCAGCTACCGGACCAGTCGCGCTAACTATGGCTACACCTTC	CASYRTSRANYGYTF	NA	TRBV6-6	TRBJ1-2	NA	15
TGCGCCAGCAGCCCAGATGGCGGGGGGGATTCACCCCTCCACTTT	CASSPDGGGDSPLHF	NA	TRBV4-3	TRBJ1-6	NA	15
TGTGCCACCAGTGAAGGGGACCCCATCTACAATGAGCAGTTCTTC	CATSEGDPIYNEQFF	NA	TRBV24-1	TRBJ2-1	NA	15
TGTGCCAGCAGCCTAGGGGCAGGGCGGAACTACAATGAGCAGTTCTTC	CASSLGAGRNYNEQFF	NA	TRBV7-2	TRBJ2-1	NA	16
TGTGCCAGCAGCCAAAGAAGGATCCACGAGCAGTACTTC	CASSQRRIHEQYF	once	TRBV3-1	TRBJ2-7	NA	13
TGCGCCAGCAGCTTGGAGGTTGGGGGCTCTGGGGCCAACGTCCTGACTTTC	CASSLEVGGSGANVLTF	NA	TRBV5-1	TRBJ2-6	NA	17
TGCAGTGCTAGCCTTCCAGGGGCCCCGGGTGGCTACACCTTC	CSASLPGAPGGYTF	NA	TRBV20-1	TRBJ1-2	NA	14
TGTGCCAGCAGTTTAGCGGGAATTGATACGCAGTATTTT	CASSLAGIDTQYF	NA	TRBV12-3/TRBV12-4	TRBJ2-3	NA	13
TGTGCCAGCAGTCAGGTTAAACCAGATACGCAGTATTTT	CASSQVKPDTQYF	NA	TRBV6-2/TRBV6-3	TRBJ2-3	NA	13
TGTGCCAGCAGTTACTTCGGGGGACCCTACGAGCAGTACTTC	CASSYFGGPYEQYF	NA	TRBV6-2/TRBV6-3	TRBJ2-7	NA	14
TGTGCCAGCAGCCTAGGACAGCCCAACGCCGGGGAGCTGTTTTTT	CASSLGQPNAGELFF	NA	TRBV7-6	TRBJ2-2	NA	15
TGCGCCAGCAGCTCAAGTCTCAGTTCCTACGAGCAGTACTTC	CASSSSLSSYEQYF	NA	TRBV4-1	TRBJ2-7	NA	14
TGTGCCAGCAGCTTCGGGGGACTAGCGGCTAGGGAGCAGTTCTTC	CASSFGGLAAREQFF	NA	TRBV7-2	TRBJ2-1	TRBD2	15
TGCAGTGCTCAGTTCGGGGGGGCTTACGACGAGCAGTACTTC	CSAQFGGAYDEQYF	once	TRBV20-1	TRBJ2-7	TRBD2	14
TGTGCCAGCAGTTACTCGTCGGCCAATAGGAACTTC	CASSYSSANRNF	NA	TRBV6-2/TRBV6-3	TRBJ2-5	NA	12
TGTGCCTGGAGGCGTAGCTCCTATAATTCACCCCTCCACTTT	CAWRRSSYNSPLHF	NA	TRBV30	TRBJ1-6	NA	14
TGCGCCAGCAGCTTTGGCTTCAACAATGAGCAGTTCTTC	CASSFGFNNEQFF	NA	TRBV5-1	TRBJ2-1	NA	13
TGTGCCAGCAGGGGGAGCACAGATACGCAGTATTTT	CASRGSTDTQYF	few	TRBV19	TRBJ2-3	TRBD1	12
TGTGCCAGCAGCGTGGGCCCGCCCGGGGCCAACGTCCTGACTTTC	CASSVGPPGANVLTF	NA	TRBV7-9	TRBJ2-6	NA	15
TGCGCCAGCAGCCCAGGGACTAGCGGGGGCCAACGGACCGGGGAGCTGTTTTTT	CASSPGTSGGQRTGELFF	NA	TRBV5-1	TRBJ2-2	TRBD2	18
TGTGCCAGCAGCCGGGGGACAGGGGAGATGAACACTGAAGCTTTCTTT	CASSRGTGEMNTEAFF	NA	TRBV7-9	TRBJ1-1	TRBD1	16
TGTGCCAGCAGCCTACAGGGCCATGGCTACACCTTC	CASSLQGHGYTF	NA	TRBV3-1	TRBJ1-2	NA	12
TGCAGTGCTAGCGAAAGGGGACAGGGAATGTACAATGAGCAGTTCTTC	CSASERGQGMYNEQFF	NA	TRBV20-1	TRBJ2-1	TRBD1	16
TGTGCCAGCAGCTACACCGACATAGGGACCATCTACAATGAGCAGTTCTTC	CASSYTDIGTIYNEQFF	NA	TRBV7-9	TRBJ2-1	NA	17
TGTGCCAGCAGCTTTTTGGCGAACACCGGGGAGCTGTTTTTT	CASSFLANTGELFF	NA	TRBV7-9	TRBJ2-2	NA	14
TGCAGCGTTCCCGGGACAGCGAACACTGAAGCTTTCTTT	CSVPGTANTEAFF	once	TRBV29-1	TRBJ1-1	TRBD1	13
TGTGCCTGGATTTTTCAGAGTCGAGCTTTCTTT	CAWIFQSRAFF	NA	TRBV30	TRBJ1-1	NA	11
TGTGCCAGCAGCTTAACCGGGACAGGATACACCGGGGAGCTGTTTTTT	CASSLTGTGYTGELFF	NA	TRBV9	TRBJ2-2	TRBD1	16
TGTGCCAGCAGCTTTGGCAGGGGGGCCTCCTACGAGCAGTACTTC	CASSFGRGASYEQYF	NA	TRBV5-6	TRBJ2-7	NA	15
TGTGCCACCAGCAGAGATCGAGGGTCCCTTCGCCCGTATTTT	CATSRDRGSLRPYF	NA	TRBV15	TRBJ2-3	NA	14
TGTGCCTGGAGTGTACGCAGGGAGGATGGCTACACCTTC	CAWSVRREDGYTF	NA	TRBV30	TRBJ1-2	NA	13
TGCAGCGTTGAACCGGGACAGGGGAACACAGATACGCAGTATTTT	CSVEPGQGNTDTQYF	NA	TRBV29-1	TRBJ2-3	TRBD1	15
TGTGCCAGCAGTCCGGACACCTGGGGCAATACGCAGTATTTT	CASSPDTWGNTQYF	NA	TRBV6-5	TRBJ2-3	NA	14
TGTGCCAGCAGTTTAGGCGGGGCCTCCTACGAGCAGTACTTC	CASSLGGASYEQYF	NA	TRBV28	TRBJ2-7	NA	14
TGTGCCAGCACCCAGAGTCTGAGTGGCGAAAAACTGTTTTTT	CASTQSLSGEKLFF	NA	TRBV12-3/TRBV12-4	TRBJ1-4	NA	14
TGCGCCAGCAGCCTCTATGGGCAGGGAAACTATGGCTACACCTTC	CASSLYGQGNYGYTF	NA	TRBV5-1	TRBJ1-2	NA	15
TGTGCCAGCAGCGTGGGTCTCTACGAGCAGTACTTC	CASSVGLYEQYF	NA	TRBV6-2/TRBV6-3	TRBJ2-7	NA	12
TGCAGTGCTAGAACAGCTTTCTACGAGCAGTACTTC	CSARTAFYEQYF	NA	TRBV20-1	TRBJ2-7	NA	12
TGTGCCAGCAGCCGGACTAGCGGGGGGGCGAAGGGTGAGCAGTTCTTC	CASSRTSGGAKGEQFF	NA	TRBV14	TRBJ2-1	TRBD2	16
TGTGCCAGCAGCGAAGGGACAGCTAACTATGGCTACACCTTC	CASSEGTANYGYTF	NA	TRBV13	TRBJ1-2	TRBD1	14
TGTGCCAGCTCCCAGGGGTACGAGCAGTACTTC	CASSQGYEQYF	few	TRBV18	TRBJ2-7	NA	11
TGTGCCAGCAGTTTGACAGGCCGAGGGGAATACAATGAGCAGTTCTTC	CASSLTGRGEYNEQFF	NA	TRBV28	TRBJ2-1	NA	16
TGTGCCAGCGGATTACAGGGCTACGAGCAGTACTTC	CASGLQGYEQYF	NA	TRBV27	TRBJ2-7	NA	12
TGTGCCAGCAGCTTAGGCCTTGTCCGGAGCGTCGCTACCGGGGAGCTGTTTTTT	CASSLGLVRSVATGELFF	once	TRBV13	TRBJ2-2	NA	18
TGTGCCAGCAGCCTGGAGACTAGAGGGAAACAAGAGACCCAGTACTTC	CASSLETRGKQETQYF	NA	TRBV5-4	TRBJ2-5	NA	16